This T cell receptor beta chain was identified in a study of blood T cell repertoires in COVID-19 (dated by TCRdb to 2018 to 2020). Context from the whole study: Samples from collaborators originated in the United States, Italy and Spain and spanned both the acute and convalescent phases of COVID-19. Where available, HLA class I and class II types were taken from metadata supplied by the sample provider and were not determined by assay-based typing. The samples were drawn from two sources: the first 160 participants of the ongoing ImmuneRACE study, and 1,200 or so subjects contributed by 6 global collaborators. The repertoires were made available in a free public database intended to serve as a resource for research on the immune response to SARS-CoV-2. Subjects who had been exposed to COVID-19, were actively infected with it, or had recovered from it provided the deeply sampled blood TCRbeta repertoires that made up the dataset. Nearly every sample came with metadata listing a de-identified subject ID, COVID-19 status, age in years and sex. The prospective study material was composed of cDNA or gDNA derived from T cells, B-cell-depleted T cells, or PBMCs.

The immunoSEQ Assay, a bias-controlled multiplex PCR, was used to amplify TCRbeta CDR3 regions from genomic DNA. Turning to the authors' computational methods: Within the assay, amplification of reference gene primers was used to estimate how many nucleated cells each sample contained. To quantify the absolute abundance of each unique TCRbeta CDR3 rearrangement, sequence reads were collapsed and filtered. For each sample, productive Simpson clonality was calculated as the square root of Simpson's diversity index across productive rearrangements. TCRdb took over this immuneACCESS table, retaining in-frame rearrangements with V and J assigned. Such tables are incomplete; in checked studies, under half of the missing clones stem from an unresolved V gene, and the remainder is unexplained. V and J calls and clone size are copied from that table; D and trimming were computed from the DNA. The sample includes around 320,000 clones, with 90% observed a single time. The ten biggest clones cover about 4% of the sample.

In the prospective study, participants were about 18 to 100 years old, resided in about 25 geographic areas of the United States, and were enrolled through a virtual design. In the prospective study, cohorts were assigned on the basis of participant-reported clinical history obtained from a screening survey and a study questionnaire. Exposed participants had been in contact with someone with a PCR-confirmed or clinician-diagnosed COVID-19 case within 2 weeks of study entry. In the prospective study, mobile phlebotomists collected whole blood, serum and a nasopharyngeal or oropharyngeal swab from each participant. Prospective study participants could optionally give additional blood draws and questionnaires over an approximately two-month period. Prospective study blood samples were shipped either frozen or at room temperature before DNA extraction. Concerning this clone itself: What antigen it recognizes has not been identified. No much larger clone is present one base from it, and per-base qualities are unavailable.

The CDR3 sequence holds 16 residues, the cysteine and phenylalanine included. The DNA shown is the 48-base CDR3, in frame from base 1. The germline V gene supplies CDR1 MGHRA and CDR2 YSYEKL. V has 1 base trimmed and J has 9 bases trimmed; junction bases matching no gene number 14. General study outcomes and caveats: How much clinical and demographic metadata was included differed by source and by participant, and the metadata was provided uncurated.

Rearrangement joined TRBV4-1 to TRBJ1-1; 7 central nucleotides agree with TRBD1. The TCR sequence derives from a woman in her twenties or thirties who had been exposed to COVID-19. Sequencing used PBMCs or T cells enriched from blood (not recorded which). Here the CDR3 is given as CASSQVGVQGFRKAFF. At the DNA level, the sequence is TGCGCCAGCAGCCAAGTGGGGGTACAGGGGTTTCGGAAAGCTTTCTTT.